These 12 T cell receptor beta chains were sequenced from one sample in a study of a mutant IDH1 vaccine in newly diagnosed glioma. These receptors are not linked to any known antigen. Sequencing used immunoSEQ multiplex PCR; TCRdb keeps in-frame clones, though not all of them. The repertoire holds approximately 61,000 clones, with about four fifths as singletons. The time point here: week 35, safety follow-up. In the vaccine, a single dose held 300 ug of the mutant IDH1 20-mer peptide, along with topical imiquimod. The sample was PBMCs, taken from a glioma patient whose treatment included an IDH1 peptide vaccine. Receptor source: a middle-aged man with glioma.

The chain joins TRBV12-5 to TRBJ1-5; D gene unclear. The V and J ends lost 6 bases and 10 bases respectively, with 22 bases between them. The CDR3 length is 15 residues. Per germline, CDR1 LGHNT and CDR2 FRNRAP. CDR3 bases: TGTGCTAGTGGCCCTGACGGACTTTTGAGAAACCCCCAGCATTTT. As protein: CASGPDGLLRNPQHF.

V gene TRBV5-5 combines with J gene TRBJ1-4, with D possibly TRBD1 on 5 matching bases. The V end lost 4 bases, the J end lost 6 bases, and 13 bases lay between the germline ends. There are 14 residues in the CDR3. Germline V gene lookup returns CDR1 SGHKS and CDR2 YYEKEE (reference sequence). In nucleotides, the CDR3 is TGTGCCAGCAGCCGCGGGGGGTCGGATGAAAAACTGTTTTTT. This codes for CASSRGGSDEKLFF.

The V call is TRBV28, the J call TRBJ1-5; 8 positions agree with TRBD1. The ends lost 7 bases at V and 4 bases at J; junction bases unmatched: 9. CDR1 and CDR2 (germline): MDHEN, SYDVKM. The CDR3 has 15 amino acids. CDR3 coding DNA: TGTGCCAGCATCCTCGGGACAGGTTTGAATCAGCCCCAGCATTTT. This codes for CASILGTGLNQPQHF. Looking up the rest from reference TRBV28 and TRBJ1-5 gives the full variable domain: DVKVTQSSRYLVKRTGEKVFLECVQDMDHENMFWYRQDPGLGLRLIYFSYDVKMKEKGDIPEGYSVSREKKERFSLILESASTNQTSMYLCASILGTGLNQPQHFGDGTRLSIL.

This chain links TRBV5-1 with TRBJ2-7; possible D gene TRBD1, 6 bases. Germline loops: CDR1 SGHRS, CDR2 YFSETQ. The germline V and J ends were trimmed by 2 bases and 0 bases, with 12 bases remaining between them. The CDR3 loop spans 15 amino acids. The CDR3, as DNA: TGCGCCAGCAGCTTCGACAGGCCTAGCTCCTACGAGCAGTACTTC. Translation gives CASSFDRPSSYEQYF. Based on the CDR3 plus reference TRBV5-1 and TRBJ2-7, the full variable domain is KAGVTQTPRYLIKTRGQQVTLSCSPISGHRSVSWYQQTPGQGLQFLFEYFSETQRNKGNFPGRFSGRQFSNSRSEMNVSTLELGDSALYLCASSFDRPSSYEQYFGPGTRLTVT.

The chain is built from TRBV6-5 and TRBJ1-3; D call uncertain. The CDR3 length is 14 residues. Germline loops: CDR1 MNHEY, CDR2 SVGAGI. V lost 6 bases and J lost 0, with 9 bases in between. The CDR3: CASRRELSGNTIYF. CDR3 bases: TGTGCCAGCAGACGGGAGCTCTCTGGAAACACCATATATTTT.

This chain uses TRBV7-2 with TRBJ2-5; 12 nucleotides align to TRBD2. V was pared by 5 bases and J by 5 bases, with 9 bases of the junction left unmatched. CDR1 is SGHTA and CDR2 is FQGNSA in the germline V gene. The CDR3 contains 16 residues. The CDR3 DNA is TGTGCCAGCAGCCGACCCGGACTAGCGGGGAGTGAGACCCAGTACTTC. The encoded protein is CASSRPGLAGSETQYF.

The chain recombines TRBV5-5 with TRBJ1-2; D is ambiguous. The CDR3 loop spans 13 amino acids. CDR1 and CDR2 (germline): SGHKS, YYEKEE (reference sequence). Trimming cost V 4 bases and J 4 bases, with 11 bases left between them. CDR3 DNA: TGTGCCAGCAGCGATCTCCCCAGCTATGGCTACACCTTC. Amino acid sequence: CASSDLPSYGYTF.

The V and J genes are TRBV5-4 and TRBJ2-7; 7 positions agree with TRBD2. The V gene's germline CDR1 is SGHNT and CDR2 YYREEE (reference sequence). With 4 bases clipped from V and 0 bases from J, the junction kept 13 bases outside the gene matches. This CDR3 has 17 amino acids. The CDR3 is CASSGGRRRGSSYEQYF. As DNA, the CDR3 is TGTGCCAGCAGCGGTGGGAGGCGGCGGGGGTCCTCCTACGAGCAGTACTTC.

The sample holds a few counts of this clone. At one boundary the junction diverges from the germline segment, which might be a read error. The gene calls are TRBV7-7 and TRBJ2-2; a possible D gene is TRBD2 (5 bases). The CDR3 totals 15 residues. CDR1 is SSHAT, CDR2 FNYEAQ, per germline (reference sequence). This CDR3 is CASSSGVGHAGELFF. CDR3 sequence (DNA): TGTGCTAGCAGCTCCGGGGTAGGCCACGCCGGGGAGCTGTTTTTT.

This chain uses TRBV5-6 with TRBJ2-3; weak D call: TRBD2 (6 bases). There are 14 residues in the CDR3. The V gene lost 4 bases and the J gene lost 1 base, with 10 bases spanning the gap. Per the germline V gene, CDR1 is SGHDT and CDR2 is YYEEEE. This chain's CDR3 is CASSGTPRTDTQYF. The CDR3, as DNA: TGTGCCAGCAGCGGGACTCCTCGCACAGATACGCAGTATTTT.

The chain combines TRBV30 with TRBJ1-6; 7 bases are shared with TRBD1. The CDR3 loop spans 15 amino acids. Germline CDR1 is GTSNPN and CDR2 is SVGIG (reference sequence). Germline trimming cut 3 bases from V and 12 bases from J; bases unmatched to any gene: 14. The CDR3 DNA follows: TGTGCCTGGAGGCATATGGCGACAGGGCAGGGACCCCTCCACTTT. Protein sequence: CAWRHMATGQGPLHF.

This chain joins TRBV28 and TRBJ1-2; maybe TRBD1 (6 bases). V was pared by 4 bases and J by 7 bases, with 19 bases between. CDR1 and CDR2 from the germline V gene are MDHEN and SYDVKM. This CDR3 comprises 15 residues. CDR3 protein: CASSSSTQGLGGYTF. The CDR3 region has the DNA TGTGCCAGCAGTTCATCAACTCAGGGGCTGGGTGGCTACACCTTC.